These T cell receptor beta chains were read from a single sample in a study of CD8+CD57+ T cells in acquired aplastic anemia. Via MiXCR, TCRdb re-called the reads, giving one row per CDR3 protein. Among about 260,000 distinct CDR3 sequences, 65% to 90% were seen once, and the ten largest hold 35% to 50%. Sequencing was performed on sorted CD4+, CD8+, or CD8+CD57+ T cells (not recorded which) from PBMCs. The origin of the receptors is a human donor with aplastic anemia. CDR3s include the opening cysteine and the closing phenylalanine or tryptophan. The D gene is left open where the match is weak.

v_call	j_call	cdr3_length	d_call	cdr3_aa
TRBV15	TRBJ1-4	15	TRBD1	CATSGYTGGGEKLFF
TRBV9	TRBJ2-7	14	TRBD1	CASSPRDRVYEQYF
TRBV2	TRBJ1-6	16	.	CASSVGGGRDQSPLHF
TRBV2	TRBJ2-7	13	.	CGGRDEGTYEQYF
TRBV9	TRBJ2-3	13	.	CASGDHSPTTRSF
TRBV9	TRBJ2-5	15	.	CASSPATGAEETQYF
TRBV7-8	TRBJ2-3	14	.	CASSLEPDADTQYF
TRBV20-1	TRBJ2-1	14	TRBD2	CSATLAGGPNEQFF
TRBV7-9	TRBJ1-1	14	.	CASSPLWVDTEAFF
TRBV2	TRBJ2-3	14	TRBD2	CASSPSGGGNTQYF
TRBV2	TRBJ2-3	13	.	CASREDIINTQYF
TRBV7-9	TRBJ2-5	14	TRBD2	CATSIRRSGGSEEF
TRBV7-6	TRBJ2-3	14	.	CASSLAHGPKEHQF
TRBV24-1	TRBJ2-5	14	TRBD1	CATSDEGTVMPQYF
TRBV20-1	TRBJ2-1	16	TRBD2	CSASDPGGGEYNEQFF
TRBV7-2	TRBJ1-1	14	.	CASRIGTTPATPFF
TRBV6-1	TRBJ2-5	14	TRBD1	CASLNLGQQETQYF
TRBV19	TRBJ2-7	15	TRBD1	CASSEIPGQAYEQYF
TRBV7-9	TRBJ2-7	15	TRBD2	CASSTAGGRSYEQYF
TRBV24-1	TRBJ2-5	14	.	CATGTSWSQDEQYF
TRBV7-3	TRBJ1-2	15	.	CASSLTGGADYGATF
TRBV19	TRBJ2-1	15	.	CASTISDGAYHEQFF
TRBV7-8	TRBJ1-1	16	.	CASSLAGGPGTQYAFF
TRBV7-9	TRBJ1-1	15	.	CASSFEISGGSDDFF
TRBV2	TRBJ1-5	10	.	CATPAGTSGF
TRBV7-2	TRBJ2-1	15	.	CASSLTGGPYTQHFF
TRBV15	TRBJ1-5	14	.	CATSQASSTHPQHF
TRBV9	TRBJ2-3	14	.	CASSVDRLEDTQYF
TRBV7-2	TRBJ2-1	16	.	CASSLDTGGAGTQQFF
TRBV7-3	TRBJ1-1	15	.	CASSSDLTGNTEQFF
TRBV19	TRBJ1-1	15	.	CASSIASTAYNEHFF
TRBV7-9	TRBJ2-5	14	TRBD1	CASSRGTGEQTDTF
TRBV7-2	TRBJ1-6	13	.	CASSSLGRGSLHF
TRBV20-1	TRBJ2-3	16	.	CSASSWERKIADTQYF
TRBV7-6	TRBJ2-5	13	.	CASSWRPRETQYF
TRBV5-4	TRBJ1-5	12	.	CASSSLGQPQHF
TRBV5-1	TRBJ2-5	14	.	CASSLESSQETQYF
TRBV7-6	TRBJ1-6	14	.	CASNSDKLPSPLQF
TRBV7-8	TRBJ2-7	14	TRBD2	CATSLAGGAYTQYF
TRBV2	.	16	.	CASSPERGGQTDTQYF
TRBV10-1	TRBJ2-5	13	TRBD2	CASRAGADATQYF
TRBV11-3	TRBJ2-1	16	TRBD2	CASSGERGGGSDEQFF
TRBV12-5	TRBJ1-2	16	.	CASGPSSDSYYPGYTF
TRBV9	TRBJ1-5	14	.	CASSDSTGNQDQHF
TRBV7-4	TRBJ2-3	17	TRBD2	CASSVGVAGGRTGTQYF
TRBV7-2	TRBJ1-1	15	TRBD1	CASSLAATGNSEAFF
TRBV12-3/TRBV12-4	TRBJ2-7	14	.	CASSLGDIDYEQYF
TRBV2	TRBJ1-1	13	.	CASSKGRNTEAFF
TRBV9	TRBJ2-3	13	.	CASSDGSDTPQFF
TRBV5-6	TRBJ2-4	12	.	CASSLYQNIQYF